This T cell receptor (beta chain) was identified in a study of type 1 regulatory T cells. Study summary: This in vitro CD4 product, T-allo10, is enriched for Tr1 cells and alloantigen-specific.

The graft donor-derived T-allo10 cells reportedly recognize host alloantigens, are anergic, and suppress alloantigen-specifically. Regarding this clonotype: The antigen is unknown.

The ends were cut back, 3 bases at V and 5 bases at J, with 5 bases in the middle. Germline V lookup: CDR1 ENHRY, CDR2 SYGVKD. The CDR3 sequence is 12 residues long. TCRdb redid the calling of the reads with MiXCR, one entry per CDR3 protein. Seen here are roughly 67,000 distinct CDR3 sequences, about 60% observed once, and the top ten hold 6% to 9%. Sequencing input: cultured T cells, either the whole culture or a sorted T cell fraction (not recorded which). This sample's subset: Tr1-enriched cell product generated in vitro against host alloantigens. This chain joins TRBV10-3 and TRBJ1-5; D gene unclear. This clonotype was obtained from a human donor in good health. As DNA, the CDR3 is TGTGCCATCAGTGACGGGGATCAGCCCCAGCATTTT. It specifies CAISDGDQPQHF.